This T cell receptor (beta chain) is drawn from a study of blood T cell repertoires in COVID-19. Overall study: There were acute and convalescent COVID-19 samples, and they came from the United States, Italy and Spain. PBMCs, B-cell-depleted T cells, or T cells were the source of the cDNA or gDNA that made up the material.

Germline values: CDR1 SEHNR, CDR2 FQNEAQ (reference sequence). The CDR3 contains 16 residues. The V and J ends lost 1 base and 3 bases, in that order; junction bases with no gene match: 5. Original processing methods: Amplified reference gene primers provided the basis for estimating nucleated cell counts. TCRdb's copy holds only in-frame clones and misses some; the assay was immunoSEQ multiplex PCR. The V and J calls and clone size come from that table; D and trimming were worked out from the DNA. The profile shows some 220,000 clones, around 83% of them singletons. This TCR was sampled from a man aged 50 to 59 who had recovered from COVID-19. Sequencing input: peripheral blood. V gene TRBV7-9 combines with J gene TRBJ2-1, with 8 bases that match TRBD2. Written as DNA, the CDR3 is TGTGCCAGCAGCTTAGATTGGCTAGCGGGCTACAATGAGCAGTTCTTC. Amino acid sequence: CASSLDWLAGYNEQFF.